These 14 T cell receptor beta chains originate from one sample sequenced in a study of cytomegalovirus exposure and HLA in healthy donors. It was with 60 Vbeta and 13 Jbeta primers that the PCR ran. TCRdb's copy holds only in-frame clones and misses some; the assay was immunoSEQ multiplex PCR. The sample holds approximately 120,000 clones. The sample taken for sequencing was PBMCs. These receptors originate from a man aged 40-50 years in good health and CMV-seronegative.

The chain couples TRBV5-5 to TRBJ2-7; 7 nucleotides agree with TRBD1. The CDR3 spans 16 residues. Germline trimming cut 3 bases from V and 2 bases from J; bases unmatched to any gene: 11. Germline V CDR1 and CDR2: SGHKS, YYEKEE (reference sequence). This CDR3 is CASSSQQGFSTYEQYF. CDR3 in DNA: TGTGCCAGCAGCTCTCAACAGGGGTTCTCAACCTACGAGCAGTACTTC.

The genes are TRBV2 and TRBJ1-2, with TRBD1 matching over 8 bases. Trimming took 6 bases from V and 8 from J; bases not matched to a gene: 8. Germline loops: CDR1 SNHLY, CDR2 FYNNEI. The CDR3 loop spans 13 amino acids. CDR3 nucleotide sequence: TGTGCCAGCAGCGTAGGACAGGGAGGAGGCTACACCTTC. This encodes CASSVGQGGGYTF.

The chain employs TRBV4-3 and TRBJ2-1, with no clear D. Trimming shortened V by 0 bases and J by 0 bases, and 12 bases separated the two germline ends. The germline gives CDR1 LGHNA, CDR2 YSLEER. The CDR3 spans 17 residues. The chain's CDR3 is CASSQEIASRSYNEQFF. In DNA form, the CDR3 reads TGCGCCAGCAGCCAAGAAATCGCGTCCCGCTCCTACAATGAGCAGTTCTTC.

V gene TRBV5-6 combines with J gene TRBJ2-7; no clear D. Trimming stripped 1 base from V and 1 base from J, with 6 bases between. This CDR3 is built from 13 residues. Germline V gives CDR1 SGHDT, CDR2 YYEEEE. CDR3 DNA sequence: TGTGCCAGCAGCTTGATACGGTCCTACGAGCAGTACTTC. Amino acids: CASSLIRSYEQYF.

The J gene is TRBJ2-3, the V gene TRBV5-6; D not certain. Trimming stripped 4 bases from V and 2 bases from J, with 14 bases between. CDR1 and CDR2 (germline): SGHDT, YYEEEE. The CDR3 length is 15 residues. CDR3 loop: CASSLQTLATDTQYF. CDR3 in DNA: TGTGCCAGCAGCCTCCAGACTTTGGCCACAGATACGCAGTATTTT.

The V gene is TRBV11-3, the J gene TRBJ1-1; D unresolved. The CDR3 totals 12 residues. Trimming took 3 bases from V and 0 from J, leaving 2 bases between them. CDR1 SGHNT and CDR2 YENEEA come from the germline V gene. DNA for the CDR3: TGTGCCAGCAGCTTTATGAACACTGAAGCTTTCTTT. Amino acids: CASSFMNTEAFF.

The chain couples TRBV11-3 to TRBJ2-3, with D possibly matching TRBD2 (5 bases). The CDR3 runs to 17 residues. Trimming stripped 0 bases from V and 1 base from J, with 14 bases between. The germline CDR1 and CDR2 sequences are SGHNT and YENEEA. Here the CDR3 DNA reads TGTGCCAGCAGCTTAGAACTAGTCCTAAGTGGCACAGATACGCAGTATTTT. Its protein product is CASSLELVLSGTDTQYF.

V usage is TRBV10-3 and J usage is TRBJ1-1; D unclear. The germline gives CDR1 ENHRY, CDR2 SYGVKD. Trimming cost V 3 bases and J 6 bases, with 11 bases left between them. This CDR3 comprises 13 residues. CDR3 sequence (DNA): TGTGCCATCAGTGACGGGGAAGCTCCTGAAGCTTTCTTT. Its protein product is CAISDGEAPEAFF.

This chain links TRBV6-6 with TRBJ2-7; a weak D match, TRBD2 (6 bases). Germline values: CDR1 MNHNY, CDR2 SVGAGI (reference sequence). The V and J ends lost 6 bases and 6 bases respectively, with 15 bases between them. The CDR3 is 13 amino acids. The CDR3 loop is CASRPEGRTEQYF. Here the CDR3 DNA reads TGTGCCAGCAGACCGGAGGGCCGGACCGAGCAGTACTTC.

The rearrangement links TRBV7-9 to TRBJ2-7, with D possibly being TRBD2 (5 bases). This CDR3 has 17 amino acids. V was trimmed by 5 bases and J by 3 bases, leaving 23 bases between them. Germline V gives CDR1 SEHNR, CDR2 FQNEAQ (reference sequence). The CDR3 region has the DNA TGTGCCAGCAGCCCCCCTCTCTCGAGCGGAAGAAACTACGAGCAGTACTTC. Translated, it gives CASSPPLSSGRNYEQYF. The whole variable domain, remainder taken from reference TRBV7-9 and TRBJ2-7, is DTGVSQNPRHKITKRGQNVTFRCDPISEHNRLYWYRQTLGQGPEFLTYFQNEAQLEKSRLLSDRFSAERPKGSFSTLEIQRTEQGDSAMYLCASSPPLSSGRNYEQYFGPGTRLTVT.

This chain connects TRBV5-1 to TRBJ1-4; TRBD1 agrees at 9 bases. After removal of 3 bases from V and 10 bases from J, the junction contained 10 bases not matched to a gene. The germline V gene encodes CDR1 SGHRS and CDR2 YFSETQ. The CDR3 is 15 amino acids. The CDR3 bases are TGCGCCAGCAGCTCACAGGGGGCAGAGGGGGGAAAACTGTTTTTT. It yields the protein CASSSQGAEGGKLFF.

This rearrangement joins TRBV7-9 to TRBJ2-1, with a weak D call TRBD1 (6 bases). The V and J ends lost 5 bases and 1 base respectively, with 18 bases between them. CDR1 and CDR2 from the germline V gene are SEHNR and FQNEAQ (reference sequence). This CDR3 comprises 17 residues. This chain's CDR3 is CASSQNPLTGSYNEQFF. The DNA for the CDR3 is TGTGCCAGCAGCCAAAACCCACTGACAGGTTCCTACAATGAGCAGTTCTTC.

The V and J genes are TRBV4-2 and TRBJ2-7; a possible D gene is TRBD2 (5 bases). The CDR3 runs to 13 residues. V lost 6 bases to trimming and J lost 7 bases, with 16 bases between them. Germline V gene sequence: CDR1 LGHNA, CDR2 YNFKEQ. The CDR3 loop is CASSSYGSGEQYF. CDR3 DNA: TGTGCCAGCAGTTCCTACGGGTCGGGAGAGCAGTACTTC.

This chain connects TRBV21-1 to TRBJ2-6; TRBD2, the table's D call, was not compared with the DNA. TRBV21-1 is an annotated pseudogene. The CDR3 runs 20 residues. The chain's CDR3 is CASSKFRFEGSKSGANVLTF. In nucleotides, the CDR3 is TGTGCCAGCAGCAAATTCCGGTTTGAGGGTTCGAAATCTGGGGCCAACGTCCTGACTTTC.